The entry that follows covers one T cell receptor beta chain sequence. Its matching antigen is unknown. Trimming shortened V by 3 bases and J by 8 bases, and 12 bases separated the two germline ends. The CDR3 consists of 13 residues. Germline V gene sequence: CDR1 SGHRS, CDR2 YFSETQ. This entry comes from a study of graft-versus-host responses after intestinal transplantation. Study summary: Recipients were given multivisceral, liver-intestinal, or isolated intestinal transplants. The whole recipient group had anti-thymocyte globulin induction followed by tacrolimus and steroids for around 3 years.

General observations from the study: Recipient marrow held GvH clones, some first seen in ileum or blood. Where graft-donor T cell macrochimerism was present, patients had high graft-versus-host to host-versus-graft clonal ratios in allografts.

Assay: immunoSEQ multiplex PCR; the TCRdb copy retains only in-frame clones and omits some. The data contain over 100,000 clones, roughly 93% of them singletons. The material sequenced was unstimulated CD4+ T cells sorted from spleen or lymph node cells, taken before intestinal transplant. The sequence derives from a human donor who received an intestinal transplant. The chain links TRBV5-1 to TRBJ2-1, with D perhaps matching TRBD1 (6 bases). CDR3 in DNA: TGCGCCAGCAGCTGGGGGCAAGTCGATGAGCAGTTCTTC. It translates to CASSWGQVDEQFF.